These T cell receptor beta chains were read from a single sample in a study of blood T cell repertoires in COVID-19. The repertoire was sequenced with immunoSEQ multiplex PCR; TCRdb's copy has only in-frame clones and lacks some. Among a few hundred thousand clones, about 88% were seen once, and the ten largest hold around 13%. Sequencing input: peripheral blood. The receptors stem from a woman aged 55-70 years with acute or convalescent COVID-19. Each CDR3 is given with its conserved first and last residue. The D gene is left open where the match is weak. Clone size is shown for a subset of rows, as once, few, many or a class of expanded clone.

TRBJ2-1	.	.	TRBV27	CASSWSGSDNEQFF	TGTGCCAGCAGTTGGAGCGGGTCTGACAATGAGCAGTTCTTC
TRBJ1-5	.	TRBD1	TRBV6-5	CASSSLGQGLNQPQHF	TGTGCCAGCAGTTCCTTGGGACAGGGTCTGAATCAGCCCCAGCATTTT
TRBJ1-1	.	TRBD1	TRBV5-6	CASSFRGPTEAFF	TGTGCCAGCAGTTTCAGGGGGCCAACTGAAGCTTTCTTT
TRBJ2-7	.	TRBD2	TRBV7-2	CASSRTTSGRSYEQYF	TGTGCCAGCAGCCGTACGACTAGCGGGAGAAGCTACGAGCAGTACTTC
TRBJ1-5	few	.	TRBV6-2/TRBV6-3	CASSQPSGGGQPQHF	TGTGCCAGCAGCCAACCATCAGGCGGGGGACAGCCCCAGCATTTT
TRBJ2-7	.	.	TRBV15	CATSRDWGDSYEQYF	TGTGCCACCAGCAGAGACTGGGGAGATTCCTACGAGCAGTACTTC
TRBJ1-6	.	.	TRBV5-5	CASSLPPSSSYNSPLHF	TGTGCCAGCAGCTTGCCCCCGTCGAGCTCCTATAATTCACCCCTCCACTTT
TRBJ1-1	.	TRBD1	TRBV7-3	CASSPPGQGTTEAFF	TGTGCCAGCAGCCCACCGGGACAGGGGACCACTGAAGCTTTCTTT
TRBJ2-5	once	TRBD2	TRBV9	CASSETGTSWETQYF	TGTGCCAGCAGCGAGACCGGGACTAGCTGGGAGACCCAGTACTTC
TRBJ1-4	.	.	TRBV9	CASSVGSSGLRGEKLFF	TGTGCCAGCAGCGTAGGGAGTTCGGGACTCCGGGGCGAAAAACTGTTTTTT
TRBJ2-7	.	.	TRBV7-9	CASSLDRYNEQYF	TGTGCCAGCAGCTTAGACAGGTACAACGAGCAGTACTTC
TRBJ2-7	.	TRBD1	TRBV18	CASSRQGAFYEQYF	TGTGCCAGCTCCCGACAGGGGGCTTTCTACGAGCAGTACTTC
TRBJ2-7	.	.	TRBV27	CASSLKGTLYEQYF	TGTGCCAGCAGTTTAAAAGGGACACTCTACGAGCAGTACTTC
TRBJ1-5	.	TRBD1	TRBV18	CASSPIMTGGSNQPQHF	TGTGCCAGCTCACCTATCATGACAGGGGGGAGCAATCAGCCCCAGCATTTT
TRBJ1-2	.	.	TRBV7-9	CASSLGRGIKYYGYTF	TGTGCCAGCAGCTTAGGTAGAGGGATAAAGTACTATGGCTACACCTTC
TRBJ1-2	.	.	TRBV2	CASSLDSRGYTF	TGTGCCAGCAGCTTGGACAGCAGAGGCTACACCTTC
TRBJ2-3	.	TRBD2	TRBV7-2	CASSSPERGGLADTQYF	TGTGCCAGCAGCTCCCCGGAGCGGGGGGGCCTCGCAGATACGCAGTATTTT
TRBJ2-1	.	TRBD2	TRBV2	CASSLRGGFSEQFF	TGTGCCAGCAGTTTGCGGGGGGGGTTTAGTGAGCAGTTCTTC
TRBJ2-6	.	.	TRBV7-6	CASSLAADSGANVLTF	TGTGCCAGCAGCTTAGCGGCAGACTCTGGGGCCAACGTCCTGACTTTC
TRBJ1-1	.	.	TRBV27	CASAVGLGTEAFF	TGTGCCAGCGCTGTCGGGTTGGGCACTGAAGCTTTCTTT
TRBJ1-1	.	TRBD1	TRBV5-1	CASSSMTGGTEAFF	TGCGCCAGCAGCTCAATGACAGGGGGCACTGAAGCTTTCTTT
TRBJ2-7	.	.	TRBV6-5	CASTAGSSYEQYF	TGTGCCAGTACCGCGGGTAGCTCCTACGAGCAGTACTTC
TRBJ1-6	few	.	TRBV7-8	CASSLLRGFESPLHF	TGTGCCAGCAGCTTATTAAGGGGCTTCGAATCACCCCTCCACTTT
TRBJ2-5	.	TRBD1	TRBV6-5	CASSSSGTGETQYF	TGTGCCAGCAGTTCCTCCGGGACAGGGGAGACCCAGTACTTC
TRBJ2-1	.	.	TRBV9	CASSVLQNSYNEQFF	TGTGCCAGCAGCGTGTTACAGAACTCCTACAATGAGCAGTTCTTC
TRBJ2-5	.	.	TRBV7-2	CASSQPAGTQYF	TGTGCCAGCAGCCAGCCGGCGGGGACCCAGTACTTC
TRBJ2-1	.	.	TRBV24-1	CATSRRHSSYNEQFF	TGTGCCACCAGCCGCCGACATAGCTCCTACAATGAGCAGTTCTTC
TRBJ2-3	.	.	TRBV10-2	CASSESRDTSTDTQYF	TGCGCCAGCAGTGAGTCGAGGGACACGAGCACAGATACGCAGTATTTT
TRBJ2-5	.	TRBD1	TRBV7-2	CASSSQGVETQYF	TGTGCCAGCAGCTCGCAGGGGGTAGAGACCCAGTACTTC
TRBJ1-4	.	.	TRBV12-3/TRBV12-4	CASSLLPGEKLFF	TGTGCCAGCAGTTTACTCCCAGGCGAAAAACTGTTTTTT
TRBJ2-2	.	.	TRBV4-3	CASSPGDRNTGELFF	TGCGCCAGCAGCCCGGGGGACAGGAACACCGGGGAGCTGTTTTTT
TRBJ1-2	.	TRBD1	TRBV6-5	CASTLDRANYGYTF	TGTGCCAGCACCTTGGACAGGGCTAACTATGGCTACACCTTC
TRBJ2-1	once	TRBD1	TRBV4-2	CASSQDGGQGVYNEQFF	TGTGCCAGCAGCCAAGATGGCGGACAGGGGGTCTACAATGAGCAGTTCTTC
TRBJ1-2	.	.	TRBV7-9	CASSPGGMAGINYGYTF	TGTGCCAGCAGCCCCGGGGGGATGGCAGGGATTAACTATGGCTACACCTTC
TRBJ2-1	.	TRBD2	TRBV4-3	CASSQEGLGLAAEQFF	TGCGCCAGCAGCCAAGAGGGTCTGGGACTAGCGGCTGAGCAGTTCTTC
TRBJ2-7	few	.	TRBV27	CASSLGQPRQQYF	TGTGCCAGCAGTTTAGGCCAGCCTAGGCAGCAGTACTTC
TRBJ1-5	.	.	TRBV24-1	CATSPGGGNQPQHF	TGTGCCACCAGTCCGGGGGGGGGCAATCAGCCCCAGCATTTT
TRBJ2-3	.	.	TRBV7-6	CASSPLSALRGGTDTQYF	TGTGCCAGCAGCCCACTCTCGGCCTTACGAGGAGGGACAGATACGCAGTATTTT
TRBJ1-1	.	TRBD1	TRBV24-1	CATSRTGTNTEAFF	TGTGCCACCTCCCGGACAGGAACAAACACTGAAGCTTTCTTT
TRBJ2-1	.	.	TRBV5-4	CASSERGLSMPYNEQFF	TGTGCCAGCAGCGAACGTGGGCTATCCATGCCCTACAATGAGCAGTTCTTC
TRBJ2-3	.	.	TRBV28	CASTTGDTQYF	TGTGCCAGCACCACCGGGGATACGCAGTATTTT
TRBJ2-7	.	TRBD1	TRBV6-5	CASSYSIQGTAYEQYF	TGTGCCAGCAGTTACTCGATACAGGGGACGGCCTACGAGCAGTACTTC
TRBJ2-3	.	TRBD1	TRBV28	CASSAYGTARMGYF	TGTGCCAGCAGTGCCTATGGGACAGCGCGGATGGGGTATTTT
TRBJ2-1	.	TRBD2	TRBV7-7	CASSLAIEREGRSYNEQFF	TGTGCTAGCAGCTTAGCGATCGAGCGGGAGGGCCGATCCTACAATGAGCAGTTCTTC
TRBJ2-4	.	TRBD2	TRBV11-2	CASSARLAGGIQYF	TGTGCCAGCAGCGCCAGACTAGCGGGGGGCATTCAGTACTTC
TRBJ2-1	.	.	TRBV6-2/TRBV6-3	CASSTSSGGGSIEQFF	TGTGCCAGCAGTACCTCTAGCGGAGGGGGGAGCATTGAGCAGTTCTTC
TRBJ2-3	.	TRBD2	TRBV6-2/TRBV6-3	CASSYPSGSIPDTQYF	TGTGCCAGCAGTTATCCTAGCGGGAGTATCCCAGATACGCAGTATTTT
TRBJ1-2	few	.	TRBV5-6	CASSPRGGDGYTF	TGTGCCAGCAGCCCGAGGGGGGGTGATGGCTACACCTTC
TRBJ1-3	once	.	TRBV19	CASQTPGNTIYF	TGTGCCAGCCAGACACCCGGAAACACCATATATTTT
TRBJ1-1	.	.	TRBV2	CASSPGEAFF	TGTGCCAGCAGTCCGGGGGAAGCTTTCTTT
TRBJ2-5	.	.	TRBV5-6	CASMALGVQETQYF	TGTGCCAGCATGGCGCTAGGGGTCCAAGAGACCCAGTACTTC
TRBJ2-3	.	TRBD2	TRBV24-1	CATSDSGLAVSTDTQYF	TGTGCCACCAGTGACTCGGGACTAGCGGTAAGCACAGATACGCAGTATTTT
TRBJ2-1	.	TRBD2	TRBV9	CASSVGLAGVNEQFF	TGTGCCAGCAGCGTAGGACTAGCGGGGGTCAATGAGCAGTTCTTC